This T cell receptor (beta chain) derives from a study of human T cells and chemical hapten exposure. Study details: Yields of TCR per sample differed, chiefly owing to small differences in pooled library volume.

Germline V CDR1 and CDR2: SGHTA, FQGNSA. Between the trimmed V and J ends, which lost 5 bases and 3 bases, there was a span of 10 bases. This CDR3 has 14 amino acids. The time point was: pre-sensitization, week 0. The treatment is: therapeutic diphenylcyclopropenone sensitization with weekly scalp DPC. As concerns this clonotype: Its antigen is unidentified.

In TCRdb, the RACE reads were re-called with MiXCR into one record per CDR3 protein. This sample has approximately 180,000 distinct CDR3 sequences; almost 30% occur once, and the top ten carry roughly 3%. Study-wide points: Compared to controls, expanded TCRs made significantly more large clusters of similar CDR3s.

The chain uses TRBV7-2 and TRBJ2-2; D is possibly TRBD2 (6 bases). The receptor was isolated from a woman aged 25 to 39 with alopecia areata. Some clones in this sample may be carry-over from other donors' samples. Sample: whole blood, taken in connection with sensitization to the hapten diphenylcyclopropenone (DPC). The CDR3 reads CASSLGTHTGELFF. CDR3 sequence (DNA): TGTGCCAGCAGCCTCGGGACTCACACCGGGGAGCTGTTTTTT.